The subject of this entry is one TCR beta chain. The sample belongs to a study of blood T cells in healthy people across ages. Germline V gene sequence: CDR1 GTSNPN, CDR2 SVGIG (reference sequence). The CDR3 runs to 13 residues. Between the trimmed V and J ends, which lost 4 bases and 8 bases, there was a span of 15 bases. A second PCR of 7 to 11 cycles used a sample-barcoded 5' primer and a J-beta primer mix. TCRdb itself ran the 5' RACE reads through MiXCR, one entry per CDR3 protein. The table has 600,000 to 800,000 distinct CDR3 sequences, roughly half seen once. The authors isolated at least 6 million PBMCs per sample.

Material: blood. This chain links TRBV30 with TRBJ2-1; a possible D gene is TRBD2 (5 bases). The clonotype was recovered from an elderly woman in good health. CDR3 in amino acids: CAWMRAGTDEQFF. The CDR3 nucleotides are TGTGCCTGGATGAGGGCAGGAACAGATGAGCAGTTCTTC.